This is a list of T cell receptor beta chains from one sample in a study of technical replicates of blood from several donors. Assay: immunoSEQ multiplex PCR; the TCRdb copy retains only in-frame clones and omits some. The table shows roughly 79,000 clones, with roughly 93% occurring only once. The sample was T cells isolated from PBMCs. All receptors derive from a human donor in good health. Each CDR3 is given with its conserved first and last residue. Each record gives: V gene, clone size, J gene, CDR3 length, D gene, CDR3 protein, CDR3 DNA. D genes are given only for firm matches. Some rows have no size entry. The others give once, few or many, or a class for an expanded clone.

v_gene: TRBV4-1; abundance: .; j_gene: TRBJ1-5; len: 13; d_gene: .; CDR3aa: CASSQLSDQPQHF; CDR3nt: TGCGCCAGCAGCCAACTTTCGGATCAGCCCCAGCATTTT
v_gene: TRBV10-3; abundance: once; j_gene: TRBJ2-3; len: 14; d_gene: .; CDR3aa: CAIRDFIGTDTQYF; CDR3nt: TGTGCCATCAGGGACTTCATAGGTACAGATACGCAGTATTTT
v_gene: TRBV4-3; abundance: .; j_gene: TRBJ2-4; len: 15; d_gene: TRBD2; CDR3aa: CASSQEAPSGRVQYF; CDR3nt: TGCGCCAGCAGCCAAGAGGCGCCTAGCGGGAGGGTTCAGTACTTC
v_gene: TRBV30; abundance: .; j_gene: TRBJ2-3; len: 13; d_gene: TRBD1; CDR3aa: CAWSVGQSDTQYF; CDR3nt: TGTGCCTGGAGTGTGGGACAGTCAGATACGCAGTATTTT
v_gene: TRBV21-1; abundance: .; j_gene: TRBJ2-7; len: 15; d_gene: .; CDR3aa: CASSARDRSHYEQYF; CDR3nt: TGTGCCAGCAGCGCCCGGGACAGGTCCCACTACGAGCAGTACTTC
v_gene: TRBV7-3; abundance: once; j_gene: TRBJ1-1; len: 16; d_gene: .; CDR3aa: CASTPEGPGVNTEAFF; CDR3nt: TGTGCCAGCACCCCCGAGGGCCCAGGGGTCAACACTGAAGCTTTCTTT
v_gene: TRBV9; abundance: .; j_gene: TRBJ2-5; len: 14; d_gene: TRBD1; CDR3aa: CASSPGTVQETQYF; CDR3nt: TGTGCCAGCAGCCCCGGGACAGTCCAAGAGACCCAGTACTTC
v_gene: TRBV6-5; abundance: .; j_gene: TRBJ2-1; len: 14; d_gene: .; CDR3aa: CASSYSWRNNEQFF; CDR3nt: TGTGCCAGCAGTTACTCGTGGAGAAACAATGAGCAGTTCTTC
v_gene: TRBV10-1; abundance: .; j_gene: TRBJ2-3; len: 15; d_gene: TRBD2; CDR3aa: CASSEEREITDTQYF; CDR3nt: TGCGCCAGCAGTGAGGAGCGGGAGATAACAGATACGCAGTATTTT
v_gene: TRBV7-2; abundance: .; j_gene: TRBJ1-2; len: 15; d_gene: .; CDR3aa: CASSLVYAGAVGYTF; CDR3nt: TGTGCCAGCAGCTTAGTATATGCAGGGGCGGTTGGCTACACCTTC
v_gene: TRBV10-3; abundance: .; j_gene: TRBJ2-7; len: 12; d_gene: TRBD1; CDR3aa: CAIGGQTYEQYF; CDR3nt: TGTGCCATCGGGGGACAGACCTACGAGCAGTACTTC
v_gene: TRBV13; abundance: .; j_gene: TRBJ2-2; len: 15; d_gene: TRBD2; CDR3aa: CASSFSAGGSGELFF; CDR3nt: TGTGCCAGCAGCTTTTCAGCGGGAGGGTCCGGGGAGCTGTTTTTT
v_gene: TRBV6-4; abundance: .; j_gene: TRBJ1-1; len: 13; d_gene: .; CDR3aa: CASSLAMNTEAFF; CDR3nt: TGTGCCAGCAGTTTAGCTATGAACACTGAAGCTTTCTTT
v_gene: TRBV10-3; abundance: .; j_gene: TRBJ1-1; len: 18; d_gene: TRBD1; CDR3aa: CAISETDRAAFRNTEAFF; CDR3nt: TGTGCCATCAGTGAGACGGACAGGGCTGCATTTAGGAACACTGAAGCTTTCTTT
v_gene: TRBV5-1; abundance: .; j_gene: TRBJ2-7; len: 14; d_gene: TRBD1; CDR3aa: CASSLDRGEGEQYF; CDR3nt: TGCGCCAGCAGCTTGGACAGGGGCGAAGGCGAGCAGTACTTC
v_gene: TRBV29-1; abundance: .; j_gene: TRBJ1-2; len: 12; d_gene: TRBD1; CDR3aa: CSVRDSNYGYTF; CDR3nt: TGCAGCGTTCGGGACAGCAACTATGGCTACACCTTC
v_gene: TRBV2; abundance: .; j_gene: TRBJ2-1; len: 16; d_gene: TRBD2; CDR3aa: CASSPPLAESWNEQFF; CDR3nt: TGTGCCAGCAGCCCGCCACTAGCGGAGTCGTGGAATGAGCAGTTCTTC
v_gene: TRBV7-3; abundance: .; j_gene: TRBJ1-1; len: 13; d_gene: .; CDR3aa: CASSLQGILEAFF; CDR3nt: TGTGCCAGCAGCTTACAGGGTATCCTTGAAGCTTTCTTT
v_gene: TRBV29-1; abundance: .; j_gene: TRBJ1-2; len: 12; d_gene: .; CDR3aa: CSVGEGQHGYTF; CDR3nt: TGCAGCGTTGGTGAGGGACAACATGGCTACACCTTC
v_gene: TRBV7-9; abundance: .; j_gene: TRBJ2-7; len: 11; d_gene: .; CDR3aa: CASSQHYEQYF; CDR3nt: TGTGCCAGCAGCCAACACTACGAGCAGTACTTC
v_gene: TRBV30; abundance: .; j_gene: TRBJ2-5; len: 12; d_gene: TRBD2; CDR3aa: CAWTGTSGSQYF; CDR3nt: TGTGCCTGGACAGGGACTAGCGGGTCTCAGTACTTC
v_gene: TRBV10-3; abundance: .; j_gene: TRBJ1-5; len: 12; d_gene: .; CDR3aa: CAISRSNQPQHF; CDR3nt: TGTGCCATCAGTCGTAGCAATCAGCCCCAGCATTTT
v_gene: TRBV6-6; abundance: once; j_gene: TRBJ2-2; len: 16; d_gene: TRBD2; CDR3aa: CASRIERDPHTGELFF; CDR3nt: TGTGCCAGCAGGATAGAGCGGGACCCCCACACCGGGGAGCTGTTTTTT
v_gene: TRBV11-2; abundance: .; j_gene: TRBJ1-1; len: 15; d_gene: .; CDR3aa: CASSSATGTHTEAFF; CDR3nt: TGTGCCAGCAGCTCCGCTACAGGGACACACACTGAAGCTTTCTTT
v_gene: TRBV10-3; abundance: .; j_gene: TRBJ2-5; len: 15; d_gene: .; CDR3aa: CAISEPRAREETQYF; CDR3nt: TGTGCCATCAGTGAGCCTCGGGCGAGGGAAGAGACCCAGTACTTC
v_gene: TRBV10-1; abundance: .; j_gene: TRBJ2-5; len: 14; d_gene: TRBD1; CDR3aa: CASVRDRGPETQYF; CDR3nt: TGCGCCAGCGTGCGGGACAGGGGTCCAGAGACCCAGTACTTC
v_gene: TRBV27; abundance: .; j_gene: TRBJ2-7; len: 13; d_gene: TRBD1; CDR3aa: CASSLETGYEQYF; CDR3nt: TGTGCCAGCAGTTTGGAGACAGGGTACGAGCAGTACTTC
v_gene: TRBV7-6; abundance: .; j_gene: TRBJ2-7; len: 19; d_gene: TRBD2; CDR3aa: CASSPLGKPGLALSYEQYF; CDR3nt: TGTGCCAGCAGCCCGCTTGGGAAACCGGGACTAGCACTTTCCTACGAGCAGTACTTC
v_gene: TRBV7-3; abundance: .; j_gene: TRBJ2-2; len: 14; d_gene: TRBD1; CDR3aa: CASSPTGGAGELFF; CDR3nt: TGTGCCAGCAGCCCGACAGGGGGAGCCGGGGAGCTGTTTTTT
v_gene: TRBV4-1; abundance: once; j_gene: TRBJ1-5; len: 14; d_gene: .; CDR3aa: CASSQMEGYQPQHF; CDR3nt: TGCGCCAGCAGCCAAATGGAGGGCTATCAGCCCCAGCATTTT
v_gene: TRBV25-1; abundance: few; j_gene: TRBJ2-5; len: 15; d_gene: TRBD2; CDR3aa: CASSARLAGEETQYF; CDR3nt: TGTGCCAGCAGTGCACGACTAGCGGGAGAAGAGACCCAGTACTTC
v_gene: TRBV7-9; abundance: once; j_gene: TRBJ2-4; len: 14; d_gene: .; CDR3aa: CASSPDTHENIQYF; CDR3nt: TGTGCCAGCAGCCCCGACACCCATGAAAACATTCAGTACTTC
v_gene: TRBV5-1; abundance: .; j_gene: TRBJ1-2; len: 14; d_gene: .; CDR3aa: CASSLRGSNYGYTF; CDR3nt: TGCGCCAGCAGCTTGAGAGGATCTAACTATGGCTACACCTTC
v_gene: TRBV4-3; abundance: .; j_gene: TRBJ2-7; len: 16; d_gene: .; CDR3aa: CASSQDLPGGNYEQYF; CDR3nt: TGCGCCAGCAGCCAAGATCTCCCGGGCGGGAACTACGAGCAGTACTTC
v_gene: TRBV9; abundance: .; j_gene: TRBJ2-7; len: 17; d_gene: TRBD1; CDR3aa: CASRYQITPGQGGVQYF; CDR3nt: TGTGCCAGCAGATACCAAATAACCCCGGGACAGGGAGGTGTGCAGTACTTC
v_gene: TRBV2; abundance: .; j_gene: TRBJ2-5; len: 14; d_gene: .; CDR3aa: CASSEALQVETQYF; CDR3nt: TGTGCCAGCAGTGAAGCGCTTCAGGTGGAGACCCAGTACTTC
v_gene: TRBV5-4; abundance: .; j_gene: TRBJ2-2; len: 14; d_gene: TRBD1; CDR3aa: CASGRTGYTGELFF; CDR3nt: TGTGCCAGCGGAAGGACAGGGTACACCGGGGAGCTGTTTTTT
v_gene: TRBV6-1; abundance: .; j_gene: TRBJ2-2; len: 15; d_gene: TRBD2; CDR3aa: CASSDFLAGTGELFF; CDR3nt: TGTGCCAGCAGTGACTTCCTAGCGGGCACCGGGGAGCTGTTTTTT
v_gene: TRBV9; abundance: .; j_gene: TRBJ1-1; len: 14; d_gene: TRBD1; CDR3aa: CASSPGQGATEAFF; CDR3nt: TGTGCCAGCAGCCCGGGGCAGGGGGCCACTGAAGCTTTCTTT
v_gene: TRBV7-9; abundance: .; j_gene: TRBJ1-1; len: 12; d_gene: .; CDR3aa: CASILPTTEAFF; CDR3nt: TGTGCCAGCATTCTACCTACTACTGAAGCTTTCTTT
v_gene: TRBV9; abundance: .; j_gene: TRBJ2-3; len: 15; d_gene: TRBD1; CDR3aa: CASSVAGGSVDTQYF; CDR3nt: TGTGCCAGCAGCGTAGCAGGGGGTAGTGTGGATACGCAGTATTTT
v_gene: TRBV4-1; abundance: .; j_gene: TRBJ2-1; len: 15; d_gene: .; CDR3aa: CASSPDIDSYNEQFF; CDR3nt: TGCGCCAGCAGCCCTGACATCGACTCCTACAATGAGCAGTTCTTC
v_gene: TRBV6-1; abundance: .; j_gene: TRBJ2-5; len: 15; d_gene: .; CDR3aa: CASSDALLDSRSQYF; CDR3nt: TGTGCCAGCAGTGACGCTCTACTTGACTCCCGGTCCCAGTACTTC
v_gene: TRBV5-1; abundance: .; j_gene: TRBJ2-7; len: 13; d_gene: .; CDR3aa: CASSLAYSYEQYF; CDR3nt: TGCGCCAGCAGCTTGGCCTACTCCTACGAGCAGTACTTC
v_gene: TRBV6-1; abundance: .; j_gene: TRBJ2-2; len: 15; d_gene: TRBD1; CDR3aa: CASSQDRTNTGELFF; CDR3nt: TGTGCCAGCAGTCAGGACAGGACGAACACCGGGGAGCTGTTTTTT
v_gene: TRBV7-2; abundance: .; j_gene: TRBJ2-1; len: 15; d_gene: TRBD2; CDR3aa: CASSFGLAGVDEQFF; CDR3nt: TGTGCCAGCAGCTTCGGACTAGCGGGAGTCGATGAGCAGTTCTTC
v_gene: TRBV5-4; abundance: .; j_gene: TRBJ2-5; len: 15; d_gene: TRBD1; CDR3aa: CASSRNWDRAETQYF; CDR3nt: TGTGCCAGCAGCAGGAACTGGGACAGGGCGGAGACCCAGTACTTC
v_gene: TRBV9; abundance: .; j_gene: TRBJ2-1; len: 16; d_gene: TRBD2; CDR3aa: CASGGGDYGPYNEQFF; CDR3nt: TGTGCCAGCGGTGGCGGGGACTACGGACCTTACAATGAGCAGTTCTTC
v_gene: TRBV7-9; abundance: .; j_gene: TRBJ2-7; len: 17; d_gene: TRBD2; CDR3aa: CASSGGFSGGDSYEQYF; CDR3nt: TGTGCCAGCAGCGGGGGTTTTTCGGGAGGCGACAGCTACGAGCAGTACTTC
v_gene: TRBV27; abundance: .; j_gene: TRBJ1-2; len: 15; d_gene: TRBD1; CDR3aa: CASSPRQGRIDGYTF; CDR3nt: TGTGCCAGCAGTCCAAGACAGGGTAGGATCGATGGCTACACCTTC
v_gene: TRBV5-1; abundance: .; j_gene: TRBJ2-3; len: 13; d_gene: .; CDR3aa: CASSLDGRDTQYF; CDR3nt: TGCGCCAGCAGCCTAGACGGGAGAGATACGCAGTATTTT
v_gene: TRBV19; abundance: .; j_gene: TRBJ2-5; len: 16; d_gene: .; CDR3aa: CASSITGKGFRETQYF; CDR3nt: TGTGCCAGTAGTATCACAGGGAAAGGTTTTCGAGAGACCCAGTACTTC
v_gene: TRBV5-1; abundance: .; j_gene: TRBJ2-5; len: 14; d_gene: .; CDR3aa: CASSLDQGRETQYF; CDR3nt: TGCGCCAGCAGCTTGGACCAGGGAAGAGAGACCCAGTACTTC